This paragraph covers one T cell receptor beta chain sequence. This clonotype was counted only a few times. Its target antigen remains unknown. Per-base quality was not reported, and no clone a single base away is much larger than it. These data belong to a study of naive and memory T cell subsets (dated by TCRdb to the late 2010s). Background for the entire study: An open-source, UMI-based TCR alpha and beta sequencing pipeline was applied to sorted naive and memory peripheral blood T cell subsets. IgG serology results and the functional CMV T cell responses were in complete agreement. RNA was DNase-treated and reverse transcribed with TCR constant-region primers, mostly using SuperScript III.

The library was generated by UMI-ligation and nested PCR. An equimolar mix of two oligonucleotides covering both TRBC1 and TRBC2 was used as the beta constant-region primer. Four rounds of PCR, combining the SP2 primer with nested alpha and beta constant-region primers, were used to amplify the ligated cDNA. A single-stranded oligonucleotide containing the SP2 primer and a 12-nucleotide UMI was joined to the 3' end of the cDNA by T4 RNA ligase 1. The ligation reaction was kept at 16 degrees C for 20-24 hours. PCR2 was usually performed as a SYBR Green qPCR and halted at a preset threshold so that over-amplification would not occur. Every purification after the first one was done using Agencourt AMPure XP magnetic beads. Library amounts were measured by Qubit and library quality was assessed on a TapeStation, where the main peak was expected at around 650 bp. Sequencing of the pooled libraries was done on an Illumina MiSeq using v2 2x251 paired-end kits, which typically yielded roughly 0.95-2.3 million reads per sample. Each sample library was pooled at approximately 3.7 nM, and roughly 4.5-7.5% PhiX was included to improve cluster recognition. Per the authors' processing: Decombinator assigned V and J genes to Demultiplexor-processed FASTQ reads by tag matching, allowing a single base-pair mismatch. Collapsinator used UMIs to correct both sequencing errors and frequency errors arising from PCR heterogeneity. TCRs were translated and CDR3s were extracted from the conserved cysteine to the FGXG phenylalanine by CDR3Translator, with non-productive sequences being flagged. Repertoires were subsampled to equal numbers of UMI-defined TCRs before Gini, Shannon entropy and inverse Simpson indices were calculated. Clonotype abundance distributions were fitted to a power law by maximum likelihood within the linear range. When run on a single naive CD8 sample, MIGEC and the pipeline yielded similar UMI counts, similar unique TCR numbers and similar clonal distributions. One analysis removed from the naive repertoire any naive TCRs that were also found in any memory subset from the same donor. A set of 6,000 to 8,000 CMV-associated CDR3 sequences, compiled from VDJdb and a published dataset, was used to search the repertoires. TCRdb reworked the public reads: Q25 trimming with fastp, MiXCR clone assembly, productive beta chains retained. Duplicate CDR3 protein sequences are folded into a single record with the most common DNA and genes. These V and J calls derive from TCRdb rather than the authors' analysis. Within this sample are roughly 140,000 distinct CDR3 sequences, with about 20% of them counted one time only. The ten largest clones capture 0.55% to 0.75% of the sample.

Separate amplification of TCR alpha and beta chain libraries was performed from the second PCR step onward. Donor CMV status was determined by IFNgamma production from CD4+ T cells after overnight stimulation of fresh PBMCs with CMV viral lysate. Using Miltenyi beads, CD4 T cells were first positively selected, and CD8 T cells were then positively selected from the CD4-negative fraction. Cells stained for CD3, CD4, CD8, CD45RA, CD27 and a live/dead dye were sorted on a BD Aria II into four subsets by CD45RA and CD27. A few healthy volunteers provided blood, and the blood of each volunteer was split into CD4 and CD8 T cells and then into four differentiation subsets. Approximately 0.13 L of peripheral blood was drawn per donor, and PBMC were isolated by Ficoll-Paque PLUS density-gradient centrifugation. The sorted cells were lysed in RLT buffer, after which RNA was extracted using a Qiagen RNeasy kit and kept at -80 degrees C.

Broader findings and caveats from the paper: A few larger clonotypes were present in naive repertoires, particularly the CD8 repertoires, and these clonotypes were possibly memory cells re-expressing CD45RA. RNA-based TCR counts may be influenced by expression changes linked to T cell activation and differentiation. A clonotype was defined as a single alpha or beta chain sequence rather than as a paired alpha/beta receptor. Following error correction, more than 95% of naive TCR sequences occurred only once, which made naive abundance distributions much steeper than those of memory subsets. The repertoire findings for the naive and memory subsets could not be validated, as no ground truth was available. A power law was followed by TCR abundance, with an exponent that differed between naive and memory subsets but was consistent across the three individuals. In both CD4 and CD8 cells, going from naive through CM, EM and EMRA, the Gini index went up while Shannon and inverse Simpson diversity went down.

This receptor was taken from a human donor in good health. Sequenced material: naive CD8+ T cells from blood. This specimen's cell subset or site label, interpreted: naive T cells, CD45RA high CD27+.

The DNA sequence is as follows: TGTGCCAGCAGCTTAGTCCCGGGACAGCCTTCTGGGGCCAACGTCCTGACTTTC. Protein translation: CASSLVPGQPSGANVLTF. The chain is assembled from TRBV13 and TRBJ2-6; 7 nucleotides in the junction match TRBD1. Based on the germline V gene (reference sequence), the CDR1 and CDR2 sequences are PRHDT and FYEKMQ. The CDR3 sequence holds 18 residues, the cysteine and phenylalanine included. The DNA shown is the 54-base CDR3, in frame from base 1. V and J are trimmed by 1 base and 1 base, and the gene matches miss 7 bases of the junction.